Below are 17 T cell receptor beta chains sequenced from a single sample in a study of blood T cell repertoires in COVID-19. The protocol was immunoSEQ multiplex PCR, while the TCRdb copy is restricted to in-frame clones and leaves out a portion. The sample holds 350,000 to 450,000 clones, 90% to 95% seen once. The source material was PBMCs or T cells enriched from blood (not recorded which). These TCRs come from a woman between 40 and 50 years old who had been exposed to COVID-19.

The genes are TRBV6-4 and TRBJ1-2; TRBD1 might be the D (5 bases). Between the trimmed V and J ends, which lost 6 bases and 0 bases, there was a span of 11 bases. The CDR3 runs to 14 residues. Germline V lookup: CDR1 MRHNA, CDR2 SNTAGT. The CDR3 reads CASSRGEANYGYTF. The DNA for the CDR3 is TGTGCCAGCAGCCGGGGGGAAGCTAACTATGGCTACACCTTC.

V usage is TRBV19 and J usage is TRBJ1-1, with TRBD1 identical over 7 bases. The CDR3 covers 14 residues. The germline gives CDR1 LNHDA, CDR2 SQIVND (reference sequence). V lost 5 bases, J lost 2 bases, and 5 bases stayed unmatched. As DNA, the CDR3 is TGTGCCAGTAGTCCAAGACAGGGAAACACTGAAGCTTTCTTT. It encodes CASSPRQGNTEAFF.

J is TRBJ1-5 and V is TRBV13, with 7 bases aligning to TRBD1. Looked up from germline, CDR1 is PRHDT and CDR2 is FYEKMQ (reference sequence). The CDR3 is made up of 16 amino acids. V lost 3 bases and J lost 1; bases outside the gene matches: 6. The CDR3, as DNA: TGTGCCAGCAGCTTGGGCGCGGGACAGAGCAATCAGCCCCAGCATTTT. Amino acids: CASSLGAGQSNQPQHF.

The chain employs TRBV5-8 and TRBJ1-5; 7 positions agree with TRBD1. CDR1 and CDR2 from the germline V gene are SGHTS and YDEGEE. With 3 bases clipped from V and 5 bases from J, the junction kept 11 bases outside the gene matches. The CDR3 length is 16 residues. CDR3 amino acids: CASSSGQINIHQPQHF. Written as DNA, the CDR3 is TGTGCCAGCAGCTCGGGACAGATTAATATCCATCAGCCCCAGCATTTT. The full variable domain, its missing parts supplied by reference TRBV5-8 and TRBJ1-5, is EAGVTQSPTHLIKTRGQQATLRCSPISGHTSVYWYQQALGLGLQFLLWYDEGEERNRGNFPPRFSGRQFPNYSSELNVNALELEDSALYLCASSSGQINIHQPQHFGDGTRLSIL.

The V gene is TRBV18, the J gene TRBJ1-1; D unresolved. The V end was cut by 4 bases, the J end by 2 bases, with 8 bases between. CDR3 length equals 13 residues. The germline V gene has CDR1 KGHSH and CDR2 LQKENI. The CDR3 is CASSQAGNTEAFF. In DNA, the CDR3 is TGTGCCAGCTCACAAGCGGGAAACACTGAAGCTTTCTTT.

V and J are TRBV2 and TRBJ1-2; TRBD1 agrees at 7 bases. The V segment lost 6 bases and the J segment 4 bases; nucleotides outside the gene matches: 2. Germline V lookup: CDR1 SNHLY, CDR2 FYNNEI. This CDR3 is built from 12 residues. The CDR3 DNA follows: TGTGCCAGCAGGTCAGGGGGCTATGGCTACACCTTC. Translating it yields CASRSGGYGYTF.

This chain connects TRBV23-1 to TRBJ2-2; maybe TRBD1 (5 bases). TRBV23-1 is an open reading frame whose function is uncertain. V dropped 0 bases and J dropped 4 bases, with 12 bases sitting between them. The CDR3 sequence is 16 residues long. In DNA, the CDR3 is TGCGCCAGCAGTCAATCTTCGCAGGGCCCCACCGGGGAGCTGTTTTTT. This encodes CASSQSSQGPTGELFF.

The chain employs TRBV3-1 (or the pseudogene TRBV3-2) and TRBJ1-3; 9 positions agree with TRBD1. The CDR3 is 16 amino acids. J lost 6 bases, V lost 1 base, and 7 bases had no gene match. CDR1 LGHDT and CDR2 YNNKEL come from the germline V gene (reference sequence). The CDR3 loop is CASSQGPGQGLNTIYF. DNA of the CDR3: TGTGCCAGCAGCCAAGGTCCGGGACAGGGCTTAAACACCATATATTTT.

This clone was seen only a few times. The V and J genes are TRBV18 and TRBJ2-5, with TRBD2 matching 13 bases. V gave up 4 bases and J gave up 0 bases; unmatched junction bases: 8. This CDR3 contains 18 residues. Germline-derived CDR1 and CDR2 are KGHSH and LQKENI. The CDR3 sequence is CASSLTGTSGVNQETQYF. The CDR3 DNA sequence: TGTGCCAGCTCACTTACCGGGACTAGCGGGGTAAACCAAGAGACCCAGTACTTC.

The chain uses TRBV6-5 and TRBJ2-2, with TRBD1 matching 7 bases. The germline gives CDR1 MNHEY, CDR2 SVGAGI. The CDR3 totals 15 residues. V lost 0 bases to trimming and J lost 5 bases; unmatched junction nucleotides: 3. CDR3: CASSYSTGATGELFF. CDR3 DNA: TGTGCCAGCAGTTACTCAACAGGGGCAACCGGGGAGCTGTTTTTT.

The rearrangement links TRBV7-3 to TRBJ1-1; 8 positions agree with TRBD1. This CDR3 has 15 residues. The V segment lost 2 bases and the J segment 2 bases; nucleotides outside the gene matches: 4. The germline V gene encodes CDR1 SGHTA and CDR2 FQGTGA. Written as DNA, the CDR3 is TGTGCCAGCAGCTTACAGGGGGCCCTCAACACTGAAGCTTTCTTT. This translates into CASSLQGALNTEAFF. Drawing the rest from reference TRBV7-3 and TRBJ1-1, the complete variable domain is GAGVSQTPSNKVTEKGKYVELRCDPISGHTALYWYRQSLGQGPEFLIYFQGTGAADDSGLPNDRFFAVRPEGSVSTLKIQRTERGDSAVYLCASSLQGALNTEAFFGQGTRLTVV.

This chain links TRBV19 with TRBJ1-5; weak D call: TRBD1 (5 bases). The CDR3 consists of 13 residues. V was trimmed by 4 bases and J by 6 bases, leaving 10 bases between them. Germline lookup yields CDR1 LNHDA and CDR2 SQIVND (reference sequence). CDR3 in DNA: TGTGCCAGTAGTACGTCTCAGGGTCAGCCCCAGCATTTT. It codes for CASSTSQGQPQHF.

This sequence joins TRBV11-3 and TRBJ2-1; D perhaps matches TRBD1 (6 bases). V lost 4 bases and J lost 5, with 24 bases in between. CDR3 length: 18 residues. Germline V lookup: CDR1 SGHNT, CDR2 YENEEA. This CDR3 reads CASSSLDRFLPKDNEQFF. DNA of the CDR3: TGTGCCAGCAGCTCCCTCGACAGGTTCCTCCCCAAAGACAATGAGCAGTTCTTC.

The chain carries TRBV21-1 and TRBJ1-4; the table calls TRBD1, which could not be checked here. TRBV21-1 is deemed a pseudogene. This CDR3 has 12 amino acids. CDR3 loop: CATGQYNEKLFF. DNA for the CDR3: TGTGCCACCGGACAGTATAATGAAAAACTGTTTTTT.

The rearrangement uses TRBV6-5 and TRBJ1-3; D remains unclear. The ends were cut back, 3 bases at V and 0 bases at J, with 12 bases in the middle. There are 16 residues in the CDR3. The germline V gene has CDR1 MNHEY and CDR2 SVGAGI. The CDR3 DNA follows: TGTGCCAGCAGTTATTATCGGTCATCCTCTGGAAACACCATATATTTT. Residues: CASSYYRSSSGNTIYF.

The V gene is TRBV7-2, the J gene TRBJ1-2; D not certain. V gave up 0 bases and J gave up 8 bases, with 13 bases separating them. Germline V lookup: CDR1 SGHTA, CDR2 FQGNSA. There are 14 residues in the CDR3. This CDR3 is CASSLAESQAGYTF. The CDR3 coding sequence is TGTGCCAGCAGCTTAGCAGAAAGTCAGGCGGGCTACACCTTC.

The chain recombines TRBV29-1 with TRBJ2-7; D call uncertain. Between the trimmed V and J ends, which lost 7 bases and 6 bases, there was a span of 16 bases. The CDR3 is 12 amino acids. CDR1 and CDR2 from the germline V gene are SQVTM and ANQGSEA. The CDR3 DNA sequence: TGCAGCGCCAACACCCCCGCCCTCGAGCAGTACTTC. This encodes CSANTPALEQYF.